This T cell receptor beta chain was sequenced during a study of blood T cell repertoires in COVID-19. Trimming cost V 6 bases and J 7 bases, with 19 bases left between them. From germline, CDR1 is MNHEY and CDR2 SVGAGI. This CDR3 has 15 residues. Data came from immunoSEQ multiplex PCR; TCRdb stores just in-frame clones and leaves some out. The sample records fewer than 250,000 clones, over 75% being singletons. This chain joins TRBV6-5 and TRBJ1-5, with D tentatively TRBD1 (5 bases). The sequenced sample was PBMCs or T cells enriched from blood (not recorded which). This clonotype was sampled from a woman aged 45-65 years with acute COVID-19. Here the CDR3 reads CASSSSAGFGQPQHF. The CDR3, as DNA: TGTGCCAGCAGCTCGTCGGCAGGGTTTGGCCAGCCCCAGCATTTT.